These T cell receptor beta chains were read from a single sample in a study of tumor and adjacent non-tumor tissue in lung cancer. TCRdb redid the calling of the multiplex PCR reads with MiXCR, one entry per CDR3 protein. The sample has around 140,000 distinct CDR3 sequences, around 67% seen once. The sequencing sample was made of lung tumor tissue. These receptors all come from a man aged 55 to 70 with small cell lung cancer. CDR3s include the opening cysteine and the closing phenylalanine or tryptophan. Expanded clones get a size class; other rows say once, few or many, or leave the size out.

size	V	J	CDR3
NA	TRBV11-1	TRBJ2-7	CASSTVLGLVGLSAEQYF
NA	TRBV4-1	TRBJ1-5	CASSQTLGQPQDF
NA	TRBV20-1	TRBJ2-5	CSARGRGIEPQYF
few	TRBV20-1	TRBJ2-5	CSARPSRETQYF
NA	TRBV2	TRBJ1-1	CASSGGTEAFF
many	TRBV5-4	TRBJ2-3	CASSLVDSTDTQYF
many	TRBV29-1	TRBJ2-6	CSVDGESGANVLTF
many	TRBV10-3	TRBJ1-3	CAISEKGSGNTIYF
NA	TRBV29-1	TRBJ2-2	CSVGRDTGELYF
NA	TRBV28	TRBJ1-2	CASSPGTGGYGYTF
NA	TRBV20-1	TRBJ1-4	CSASAETDEKLFF
NA	TRBV7-8	TRBJ1-5	CASSLRGDQPQHF
NA	TRBV12-3/TRBV12-4	TRBJ2-1	CASSTTSGRSEQLF
many	TRBV6-5	TRBJ1-2	CASSYVGGGYTF
NA	TRBV20-1	TRBJ2-1	CNAGSRSSFYEQFF
few	TRBV4-1	TRBJ2-1	CASRANEQSF
many	TRBV12-3/TRBV12-4	TRBJ1-5	CASTFLGRGNQPQHF
NA	TRBV12-3/TRBV12-4	TRBJ2-2	CASRRQGLDTGELFF
NA	TRBV12-3/TRBV12-4	TRBJ1-5	CVSSLSGSQPQHF
few	TRBV5-1	TRBJ1-2	CASTPSPGNYGYTF
many	TRBV4-1	TRBJ2-2	CASSLDSRRDRGRKNTGELFF
many	TRBV7-9	TRBJ2-1	CASSLVIGELAGGNEQFF
NA	TRBV6-5	TRBJ2-3	CASSYSQPQDTQYF
many	TRBV12-3/TRBV12-4	TRBJ2-2	CASRDSFTGELFF
many	TRBV7-3	TRBJ1-1	CASSLTRTAEAFF
many	TRBV7-8	TRBJ1-6	CASSLQNSPLHF
NA	TRBV20-1	TRBJ2-3	CSAGPSDTDTQYF
NA	TRBV2	TRBJ2-3	CATIPPTWTWDTQYF
NA	TRBV4-1	TRBJ1-2	CASCQDPYRREPIYGYTF
few	TRBV7-9	TRBJ2-5	CASSLAGGETQYF
many	TRBV7-9	TRBJ2-3	CASSPPGLTWDTQYF
few	TRBV11-2	TRBJ2-2	CASSFRRGLNTGELFF
NA	TRBV20-1	TRBJ2-7	CGARDRRASYEQYF
NA	TRBV6-5	TRBJ2-1	CASSYSFAIRLHEQFF
NA	TRBV11-2	TRBJ1-1	CASTLGWLSEAFF
NA	TRBV28	TRBJ1-2	CASSYGGAGRGYTF
NA	TRBV5-4	TRBJ2-7	CASSLYPYERYF
once	TRBV5-6	TRBJ2-3	CVSSGTKFSTDTQYF
many	TRBV12-3/TRBV12-4	TRBJ1-5	CASSLSGPGNQPQHF
NA	TRBV10-2	TRBJ1-5	CASNNWGFNQPQHF
once	TRBV5-8	TRBJ2-4	CANSLAARTDIQYF
NA	TRBV20-1	TRBJ1-5	CSARDTGYQPQHF
many	TRBV12-3/TRBV12-4	TRBJ2-1	CASSLGHEQFF
NA	TRBV6-5	TRBJ2-7	CASSPKSGMVYEQYF
NA	TRBV11-1	TRBJ2-2	CASSSPDMVDTGEPLF
NA	TRBV20-1	TRBJ2-7	CSVRDFFVGQPNEQYF
medium-sized	TRBV11-3	TRBJ2-7	CASSPGQSIYEQYF
NA	TRBV12-5	TRBJ2-7	CASAQGLSYYQYF
NA	TRBV25-1	TRBJ2-3	CASSGWLAGGTDTQYF
once	TRBV6-2/TRBV6-3	TRBJ2-3	CASAPVGGTDTQYF
many	TRBV29-1	TRBJ2-7	CSVEGARYEQYF
NA	TRBV20-1	TRBJ2-6	CSAQPYGADVLTF
NA	TRBV7-3	TRBJ2-1	CASSRNGLDEQLF
few	TRBV6-6	TRBJ2-3	CASSYGTGGYPGTDTQYF
NA	TRBV7-9	TRBJ1-5	CASSFSGLGNQPQHF
NA	TRBV14	TRBJ2-1	CASNQDWKVSEQFF
few	TRBV12-3/TRBV12-4	TRBJ2-2	CASSLDRTSNTGELFF